One sample yielded the 15 T cell receptor beta chains listed below, sequenced in a study of T cell responses to AZD1222 COVID-19 vaccine. Sequencing was performed with immunoSEQ multiplex PCR; in TCRdb, only in-frame clones are kept and a portion is missing. The sample has some 69,000 clones, over 65% seen once. The specimen comprised peripheral blood, sampled 28 days after the second AZD1222 dose. These TCRs come from an adult who received the AZD1222 COVID-19 vaccine.

The CDR3, as DNA: TGTGCCAGCAGCCAAGGCCAGGGGAGATTCTATGGCTACACCTTC. Translation: CASSQGQGRFYGYTF. The genes are TRBV3-1 (or the pseudogene TRBV3-2) and TRBJ1-2; D perhaps matches TRBD1 (6 bases). The CDR3 runs to 15 residues. CDR1 is LGHDT and CDR2 is YNNKEL in the germline V gene (reference sequence). The V end lost 1 base, the J end lost 4 bases, and 13 bases lay between the germline ends.

The chain combines TRBV5-6 with TRBJ1-2, with a weak D call TRBD1 (6 bases). Germline V gene lookup returns CDR1 SGHDT and CDR2 YYEEEE. V lost 4 bases and J lost 8, with 18 bases in between. This CDR3 has 14 residues. The CDR3 is CASSPGTGLQGYTF. The CDR3 nucleotides read TGTGCCAGCAGCCCAGGAACAGGGTTGCAAGGCTACACCTTC.

The rearrangement links TRBV4-1 to TRBJ2-3; 8 nucleotides match TRBD2. The CDR3 spans 15 residues. Germline trimming cut 0 bases from V and 6 bases from J; bases unmatched to any gene: 5. Germline CDR1 reads MGHRA; CDR2 reads YSYEKL. The CDR3 protein is CASSQDGRAEDTQYF. The CDR3 nucleotides read TGCGCCAGCAGCCAAGACGGGAGGGCCGAGGATACGCAGTATTTT.

The V call is TRBV5-1, the J call TRBJ1-2; no definite D call. This CDR3 is built from 15 residues. Trimming shortened V by 5 bases and J by 5 bases, and 19 bases separated the two germline ends. Germline V gene lookup returns CDR1 SGHRS and CDR2 YFSETQ. The CDR3 coding sequence is TGCGCCAGCAGTCAGAATTTGGATTCGGGGTATGGCTACACCTTC. Protein sequence: CASSQNLDSGYGYTF.

This clone has a handful of counts. This chain uses TRBV15 with TRBJ2-1, with a possible D match to TRBD2 (5 bases). The CDR3 contains 13 residues. The germline V gene has CDR1 LNHNV and CDR2 YYDKDF (reference sequence). V was pared by 8 bases and J by 4 bases, with 12 bases between. The CDR3 sequence: CATEERYYNEQFF. CDR3 coding DNA: TGTGCCACCGAGGAGCGGTATTACAATGAGCAGTTCTTC.

J is TRBJ1-3 and V is TRBV18, with 8 bases lining up with TRBD1. The junction had 4 bases not matched to a gene; V was cut back by 3 bases and J by 0 bases. There are 16 residues in the CDR3. CDR1 and CDR2 from the germline V gene are KGHSH and LQKENI. The CDR3 spells CASSPRDRISGNTIYF. The CDR3, as DNA: TGTGCCAGCTCACCTCGGGACAGGATCTCTGGAAACACCATATATTTT.

This chain connects TRBV19 to TRBJ1-1; perhaps TRBD1 as D (5 bases). Germline loops: CDR1 LNHDA, CDR2 SQIVND (reference sequence). The CDR3 has 15 residues. V was shortened by 7 bases and J by 3 bases, with 18 bases between the two germline ends. This chain's CDR3 is CASTLFSGSDTEAFF. The CDR3 region has the DNA TGTGCCAGTACCCTTTTCTCAGGGTCTGACACTGAAGCTTTCTTT. Filled out from reference TRBV19 and TRBJ1-1, the complete variable domain reads DGGITQSPKYLFRKEGQNVTLSCEQNLNHDAMYWYRQDPGQGLRLIYYSQIVNDFQKGDIAEGYSVSREKKESFPLTVTSAQKNPTAFYLCASTLFSGSDTEAFFGQGTRLTVV.

The chain links TRBV15 to TRBJ1-1, with D tentatively TRBD1 (5 bases). Germline values: CDR1 LNHNV, CDR2 YYDKDF (reference sequence). With 0 bases removed from V and 3 bases from J, the gap between germline ends came to 8 bases. The CDR3 extends over 14 amino acids. The CDR3 bases are TGTGCCACCAGCAGAGATCGGGGCTACACTGAAGCTTTCTTT. Translated: CATSRDRGYTEAFF.

The genes are TRBV24-1 and TRBJ2-5; possible D gene TRBD2, 6 bases. This CDR3 has 18 residues. Looked up from germline, CDR1 is KGHDR and CDR2 is SFDVKD. Deletions cut 4 bases from V and 4 bases from J, with 24 bases between. CDR3 sequence: CATSEGGVGGGVGETQYF. CDR3 DNA: TGTGCCACCAGTGAGGGCGGGGTAGGTGGTGGGGTCGGAGAGACCCAGTACTTC.

The genes are TRBV4-1 and TRBJ2-1, with TRBD2 identical over 8 bases. V lost 1 base and J lost 0; bases outside the gene matches: 5. This CDR3 has 17 amino acids. The germline V gene encodes CDR1 MGHRA and CDR2 YSYEKL. CDR3 nucleotide sequence: TGCGCCAGCAGCCAAGTGGGCGGGAGGAGCTCCTACAATGAGCAGTTCTTC. This codes for CASSQVGGRSSYNEQFF.

For this clone: Sequence at one end of the junction differs from germline and may be a read error. The chain joins TRBV6-1 to TRBJ2-7; the match to TRBD1 covers 7 bases. The CDR3 spans 15 residues. Germline V lookup: CDR1 MNHNS, CDR2 SASEGT. CDR3 amino acids: CASSDPYRGPAWRHF. The CDR3, as DNA: TGTGCCAGCAGTGACCCTTACAGGGGTCCCGCTTGGAGGCACTTC.

The rearrangement links TRBV6-2 or TRBV6-3 to TRBJ1-1; D may be TRBD1 (6 bases). The V end was cut by 2 bases, the J end by 5 bases, with 18 bases between. Germline V gene data show CDR1 as MNHEY and CDR2 as SVGEGT. The CDR3 is made up of 16 amino acids. CDR3 nucleotide sequence: TGTGCCAGCAGTTACGAATTAGGGGGAGGTGTGACTGAAGCTTTCTTT. Translation gives CASSYELGGGVTEAFF.

The chain links TRBV4-2 to TRBJ2-7; D is possibly TRBD1 (5 bases). The CDR3 is 15 amino acids. V shed 5 bases and J shed 3 bases, with 17 bases lying between them. Germline CDR1 reads LGHNA; CDR2 reads YNFKEQ. The CDR3 loop reads CASSYYPDTFYEQYF. The CDR3, as DNA: TGTGCCAGCAGCTATTACCCGGACACTTTCTACGAGCAGTACTTC.

The rearrangement links TRBV19 to TRBJ1-1, with D possibly being TRBD1 (6 bases). CDR3 length equals 13 residues. In germline, CDR1 is LNHDA, CDR2 SQIVND (reference sequence). CDR3 DNA: TGTGCGGTCCGGAGGGGGGCGCGGGCTGAAGCTTTCTTT. Translated: CAVRRGARAEAFF.

This sequence joins TRBV27 and TRBJ2-1, with D unresolved. Trimming left V 2 bases short and J 4 bases short, with 6 bases between. CDR3 length: 13 residues. In germline, CDR1 is MNHEY, CDR2 SMNVEV (reference sequence). CDR3 nucleotide sequence: TGTGCCAGCAGTTTAACACCTTACAATGAGCAGTTCTTC. Protein product: CASSLTPYNEQFF.